These 2 T cell receptor beta chains were sequenced from one sample in a study of cytomegalovirus exposure and HLA in healthy donors. PCR amplification relied on 60 Vbeta primers (plus 13 Jbeta primers). Assay used: immunoSEQ multiplex PCR; TCRdb lists only in-frame clones, some missing. The table has approximately 100,000 clones, about 75% seen once. Sequenced input: PBMCs. The receptors were gathered from a woman between 35 and 50 years old in good health and CMV-seronegative.

The V gene is TRBV19, the J gene TRBJ1-1; D is unresolved. The CDR3 is 13 amino acids. The germline gives CDR1 LNHDA, CDR2 SQIVND (reference sequence). With 1 base removed from V and 3 bases from J, the gap between germline ends came to 6 bases. CDR3 amino acids: CASSIALDTEAFF. In DNA, the CDR3 is TGTGCCAGTAGTATAGCTCTAGACACTGAAGCTTTCTTT.

CDR3 region: CASSTTGDSYNSPLHF. The CDR3 DNA follows: TGTGCCAGCAGTACAACAGGGGACTCCTATAATTCACCCCTCCACTTT. The chain carries TRBV27 and TRBJ1-6; TRBD1 matches at 7 bases. This CDR3 region has 16 residues. Germline assignment: CDR1 MNHEY and CDR2 SMNVEV (reference sequence). The J segment lost 0 bases and the V segment lost 5 bases, leaving 4 bases of the junction unmatched.